The T cell receptor (beta chain) under discussion was sequenced for a study of CD8 T cells in ankylosing spondylitis. The germline CDR1 and CDR2 sequences are LNHNV and YYDKDF (reference sequence). V gave up 8 bases and J gave up 3 bases, with 20 bases separating them. The CDR3 runs 15 residues. Quantitative 5'-RACE with molecular barcodes generated TCR beta libraries. TCRdb called the 5' RACE reads again in MiXCR, with one record for every CDR3 protein. This table has about 36,000 distinct CDR3 sequences, 4.5% to 6% appearing once. The table lists this clonotype with many counts. The TCR originated in a male donor with ankylosing spondylitis or in good health (not recorded which). The material sequenced was blood, either unsorted or a sorted T cell fraction (not recorded which). The genes are TRBV15 and TRBJ2-7, with a tentative D call TRBD1 (5 bases). The CDR3 loop reads CATDRGYGIDYEQYF. DNA for the CDR3: TGTGCCACCGATAGGGGCTACGGAATTGACTACGAGCAGTACTTC.